The source of this TCR beta chain is a study of vaccination effects on CD4 cells after COVID-19. For the study at large: Each participant was administered two doses of either the BNT162b2 or the mRNA-1273 vaccine. For each well, two million PBMC were cultured with 10 IU/ml IL-2 and about 11 ug/ml peptides.

This CDR3 spans 15 amino acids. Germline V gene data show CDR1 as MRHNA and CDR2 as SNTAGT. V was pared by 5 bases and J by 4 bases, with 16 bases between. Following an approximately eleven-day culture, CD4+ T cells were purified. This person caught SARS-CoV-2 sometime from March to December 2020, and PCR testing confirmed the infection. Points on this clone: What it binds is unknown.

Clones were sequenced by immunoSEQ multiplex PCR, and TCRdb holds only the in-frame ones, with some missing. The sample lists approximately 60,000 clones; approximately 72% were seen once. The rearrangement joins TRBV6-4 to TRBJ2-3; TRBD2 might be the D (5 bases). The sample here was CD4+ T cells from PBMCs cultured without peptide, taken before COVID-19 vaccination. This clonotype originated in a human donor who had a prior SARS-CoV-2 infection. This chain's CDR3 is CASSQLPEGPDTQYF. CDR3 nucleotides: TGTGCCAGCAGTCAGCTACCCGAGGGTCCAGATACGCAGTATTTT.